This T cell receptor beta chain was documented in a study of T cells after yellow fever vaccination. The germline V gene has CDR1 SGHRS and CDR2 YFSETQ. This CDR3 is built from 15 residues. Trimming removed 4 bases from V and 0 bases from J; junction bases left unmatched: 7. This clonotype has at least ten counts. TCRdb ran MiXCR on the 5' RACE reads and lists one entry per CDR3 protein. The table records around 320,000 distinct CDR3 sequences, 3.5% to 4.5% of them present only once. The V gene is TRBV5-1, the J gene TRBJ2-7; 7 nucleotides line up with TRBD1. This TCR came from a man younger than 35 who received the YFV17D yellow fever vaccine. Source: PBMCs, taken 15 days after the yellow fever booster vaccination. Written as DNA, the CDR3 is TGCGCCAGCAGCCCTCGGGACAGCCACTCCTACGAGCAGTACTTC. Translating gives CASSPRDSHSYEQYF.